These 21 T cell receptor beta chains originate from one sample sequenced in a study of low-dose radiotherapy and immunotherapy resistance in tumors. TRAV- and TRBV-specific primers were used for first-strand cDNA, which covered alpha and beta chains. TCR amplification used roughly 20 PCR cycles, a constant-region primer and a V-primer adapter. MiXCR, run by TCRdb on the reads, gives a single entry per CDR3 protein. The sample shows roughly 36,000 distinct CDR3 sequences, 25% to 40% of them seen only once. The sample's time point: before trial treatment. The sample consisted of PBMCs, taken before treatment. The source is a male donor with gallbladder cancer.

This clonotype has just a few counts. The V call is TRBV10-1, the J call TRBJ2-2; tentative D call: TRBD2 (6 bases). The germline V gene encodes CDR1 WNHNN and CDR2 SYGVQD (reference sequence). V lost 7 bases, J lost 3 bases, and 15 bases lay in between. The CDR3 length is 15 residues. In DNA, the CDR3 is TGCGCCAGCATGGGGGGAGGCAAGGACACCGGGGAGCTGTTTTTT. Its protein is CASMGGGKDTGELFF.

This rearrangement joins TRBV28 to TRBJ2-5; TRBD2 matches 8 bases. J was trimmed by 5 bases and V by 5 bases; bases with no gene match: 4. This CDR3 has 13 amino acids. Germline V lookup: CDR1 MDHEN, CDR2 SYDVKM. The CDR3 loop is CASSRTSRETQYF. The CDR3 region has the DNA TGTGCCAGCAGTAGGACTAGCAGGGAGACCCAGTACTTC.

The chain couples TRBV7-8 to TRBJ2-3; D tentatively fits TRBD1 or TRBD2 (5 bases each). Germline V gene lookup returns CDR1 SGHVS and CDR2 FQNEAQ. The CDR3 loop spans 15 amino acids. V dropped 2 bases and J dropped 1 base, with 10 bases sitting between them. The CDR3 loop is CASSLNRGGTDTQYF. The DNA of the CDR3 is TGTGCCAGCAGCTTAAACCGGGGCGGCACAGATACGCAGTATTTT.

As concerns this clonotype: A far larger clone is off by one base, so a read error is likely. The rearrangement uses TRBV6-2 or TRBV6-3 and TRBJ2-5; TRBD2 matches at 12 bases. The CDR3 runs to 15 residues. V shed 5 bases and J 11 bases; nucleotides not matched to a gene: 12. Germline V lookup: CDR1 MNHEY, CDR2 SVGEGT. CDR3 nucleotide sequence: TGTGCCAGCAGTCCATGGACTAGCGGGGACAATGAGCAGTACTTC. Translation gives CASSPWTSGDNEQYF.

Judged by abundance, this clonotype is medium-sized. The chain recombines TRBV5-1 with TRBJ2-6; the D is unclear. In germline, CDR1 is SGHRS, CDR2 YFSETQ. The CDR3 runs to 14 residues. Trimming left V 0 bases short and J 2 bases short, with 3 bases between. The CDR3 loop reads CASSLGAGANVLTF. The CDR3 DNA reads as TGCGCCAGCAGCTTGGGGGCTGGGGCCAACGTCCTGACTTTC.

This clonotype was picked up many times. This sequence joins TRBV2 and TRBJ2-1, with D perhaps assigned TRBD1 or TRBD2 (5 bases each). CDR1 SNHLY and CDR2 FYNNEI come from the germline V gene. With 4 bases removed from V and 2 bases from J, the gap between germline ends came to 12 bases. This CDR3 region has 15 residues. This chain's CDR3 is CASSGGRAAYNEQFF. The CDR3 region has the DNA TGTGCCAGCAGTGGGGGACGGGCGGCCTACAATGAGCAGTTCTTC.

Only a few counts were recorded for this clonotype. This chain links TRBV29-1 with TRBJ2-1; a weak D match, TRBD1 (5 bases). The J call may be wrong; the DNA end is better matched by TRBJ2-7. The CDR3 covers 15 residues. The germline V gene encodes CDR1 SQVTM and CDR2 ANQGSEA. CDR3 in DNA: TGCAGCGTTGACCTCCGAAACAGGACCCTTTACGAGCAGTACTTC. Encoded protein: CSVDLRNRTLYEQYF.

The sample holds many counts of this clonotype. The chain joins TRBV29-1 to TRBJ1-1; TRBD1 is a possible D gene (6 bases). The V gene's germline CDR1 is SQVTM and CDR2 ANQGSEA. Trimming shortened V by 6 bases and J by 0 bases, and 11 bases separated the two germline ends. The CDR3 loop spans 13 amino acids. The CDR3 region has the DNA TGCAGCGTGCGGACAGACATGAACACTGAAGCTTTCTTT. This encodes CSVRTDMNTEAFF.

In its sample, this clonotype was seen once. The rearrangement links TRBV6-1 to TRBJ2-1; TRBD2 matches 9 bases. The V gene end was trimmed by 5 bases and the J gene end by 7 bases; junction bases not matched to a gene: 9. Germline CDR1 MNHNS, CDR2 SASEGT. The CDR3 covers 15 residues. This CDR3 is CASSSGGRARNEQFF. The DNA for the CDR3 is TGTGCCAGCAGTTCTGGCGGGAGGGCTAGGAATGAGCAGTTCTTC.

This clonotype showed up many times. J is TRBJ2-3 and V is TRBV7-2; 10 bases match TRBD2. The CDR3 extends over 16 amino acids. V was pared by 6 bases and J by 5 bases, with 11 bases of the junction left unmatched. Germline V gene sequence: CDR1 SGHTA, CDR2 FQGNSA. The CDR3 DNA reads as TGTGCCAGCAGTCAGATACCTAGCGGGGGCAAAGATACGCAGTATTTT. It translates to CASSQIPSGGKDTQYF. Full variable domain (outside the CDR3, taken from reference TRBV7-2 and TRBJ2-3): GAGVSQSPSNKVTEKGKDVELRCDPISGHTALYWYRQSLGQGLEFLIYFQGNSAPDKSGLPSDRFSAERTGGSVSTLTIQRTQQEDSAVYLCASSQIPSGGKDTQYFGPGTRLTVL.

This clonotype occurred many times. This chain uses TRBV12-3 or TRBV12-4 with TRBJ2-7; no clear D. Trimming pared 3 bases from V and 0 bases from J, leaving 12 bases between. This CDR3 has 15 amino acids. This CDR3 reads CASSLDAGFSYEQYF. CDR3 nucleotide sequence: TGTGCCAGCAGTTTGGATGCAGGCTTCTCCTACGAGCAGTACTTC.

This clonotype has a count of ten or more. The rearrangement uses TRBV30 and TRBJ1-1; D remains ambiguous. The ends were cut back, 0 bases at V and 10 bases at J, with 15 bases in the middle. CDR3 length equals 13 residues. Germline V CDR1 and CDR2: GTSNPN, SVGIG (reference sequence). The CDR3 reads CAWSVSETLGAFF. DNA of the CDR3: TGTGCCTGGAGTGTGAGTGAGACTCTTGGAGCTTTCTTT.

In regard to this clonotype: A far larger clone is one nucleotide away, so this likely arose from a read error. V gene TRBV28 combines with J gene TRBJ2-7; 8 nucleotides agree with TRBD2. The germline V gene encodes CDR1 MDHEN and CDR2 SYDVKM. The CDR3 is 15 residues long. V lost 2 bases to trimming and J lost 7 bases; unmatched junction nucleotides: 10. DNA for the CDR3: TGTGCCAGCAGTTTAGAGGACGGGAGGGGGGGTGAGCAGTACTTC. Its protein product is CASSLEDGRGGEQYF.

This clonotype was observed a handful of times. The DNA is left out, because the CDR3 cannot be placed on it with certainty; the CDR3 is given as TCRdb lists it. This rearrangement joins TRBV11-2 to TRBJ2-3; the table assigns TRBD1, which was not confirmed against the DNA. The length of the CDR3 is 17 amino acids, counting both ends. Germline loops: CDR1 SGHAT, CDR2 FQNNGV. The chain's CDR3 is CVRSPYRCGDLTDTQYF.

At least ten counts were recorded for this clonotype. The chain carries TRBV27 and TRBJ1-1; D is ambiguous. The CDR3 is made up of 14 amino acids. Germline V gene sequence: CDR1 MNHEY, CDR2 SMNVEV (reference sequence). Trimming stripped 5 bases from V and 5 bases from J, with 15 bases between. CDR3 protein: CASSLSRLRTEAFF. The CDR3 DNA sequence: TGTGCCAGCAGTCTCTCCAGGCTGCGGACTGAAGCTTTCTTT.

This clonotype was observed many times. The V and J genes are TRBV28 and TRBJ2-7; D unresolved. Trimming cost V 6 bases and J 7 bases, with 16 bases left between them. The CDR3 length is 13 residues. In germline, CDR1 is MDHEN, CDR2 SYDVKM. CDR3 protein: CASRTSPGREQYF. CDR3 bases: TGTGCCAGCAGGACAAGCCCCGGGCGGGAGCAGTACTTC. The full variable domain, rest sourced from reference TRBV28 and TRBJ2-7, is DVKVTQSSRYLVKRTGEKVFLECVQDMDHENMFWYRQDPGLGLRLIYFSYDVKMKEKGDIPEGYSVSREKKERFSLILESASTNQTSMYLCASRTSPGREQYFGPGTRLTVT.

In nucleotides, the CDR3 is TGCAGTGTTACGACTCCTTTTCCCTATTACGAGCAGTACTTC. Translated, it gives CSVTTPFPYYEQYF. This chain links TRBV20-1 with TRBJ2-7; no clear D gene. Trimming removed 7 bases at V and 4 bases at J, with 20 bases between. Germline CDR1 and CDR2: DFQATT and SNEGSKA (reference sequence). The CDR3 spans 14 residues.

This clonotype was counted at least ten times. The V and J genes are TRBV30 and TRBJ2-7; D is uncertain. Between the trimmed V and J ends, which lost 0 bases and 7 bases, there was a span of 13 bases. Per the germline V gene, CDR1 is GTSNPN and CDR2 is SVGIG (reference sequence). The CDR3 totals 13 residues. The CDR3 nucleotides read TGTGCCTGGAGTGTAGATTCGTTTTTAGAGCAGTACTTC. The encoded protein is CAWSVDSFLEQYF.

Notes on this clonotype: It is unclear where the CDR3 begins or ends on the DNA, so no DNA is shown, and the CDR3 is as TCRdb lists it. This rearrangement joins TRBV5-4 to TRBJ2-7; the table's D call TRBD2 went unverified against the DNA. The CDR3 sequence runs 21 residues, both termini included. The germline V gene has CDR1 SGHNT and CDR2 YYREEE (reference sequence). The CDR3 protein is CASSFYICSASLVAGGTEQYF.

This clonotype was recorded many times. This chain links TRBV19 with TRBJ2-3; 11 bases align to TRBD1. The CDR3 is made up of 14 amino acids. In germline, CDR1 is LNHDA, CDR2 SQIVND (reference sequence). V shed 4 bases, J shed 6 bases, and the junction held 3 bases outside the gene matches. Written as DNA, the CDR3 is TGTGCCAGTAGTACCGGACAGGGGGCTGATACGCAGTATTTT. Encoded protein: CASSTGQGADTQYF.

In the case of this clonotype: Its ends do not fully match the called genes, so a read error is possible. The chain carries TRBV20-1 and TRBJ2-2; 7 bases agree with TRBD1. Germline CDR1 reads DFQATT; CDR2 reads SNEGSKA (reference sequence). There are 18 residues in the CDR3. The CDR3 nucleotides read TGCATTGCTAGAGGAAGGAGTCAGGGGGTGATAAACACCGGGGAGCTGTTTTTT. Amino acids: CIARGRSQGVINTGELFF.